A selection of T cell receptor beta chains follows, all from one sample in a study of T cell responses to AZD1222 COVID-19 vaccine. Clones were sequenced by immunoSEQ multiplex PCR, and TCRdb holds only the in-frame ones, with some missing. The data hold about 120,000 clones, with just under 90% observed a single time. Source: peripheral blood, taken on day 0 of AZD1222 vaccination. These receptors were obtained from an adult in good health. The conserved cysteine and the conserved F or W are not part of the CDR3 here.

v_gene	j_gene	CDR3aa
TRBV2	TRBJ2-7	ASSDRSGAYEQY
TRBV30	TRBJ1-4	ACRIPGEKLF
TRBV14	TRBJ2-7	ASSTGLRYEQY
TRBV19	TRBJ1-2	ASSIGGPLGYGYT
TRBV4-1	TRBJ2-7	ASSQDRTGLYEQY
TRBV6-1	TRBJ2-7	ASSELGNEQY
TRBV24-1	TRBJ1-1	ATRGDRSDTEAF
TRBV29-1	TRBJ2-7	SARTGGLYEQY
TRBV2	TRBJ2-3	ASSEAGGLGTDTQY
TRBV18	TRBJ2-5	ASSPELGEGPETQY
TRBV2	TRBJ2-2	ASSEDEASGVPGTGELF
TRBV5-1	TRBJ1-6	ASSLALGNSPLH
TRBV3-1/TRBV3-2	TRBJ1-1	ASSLKLEGGNTEAF
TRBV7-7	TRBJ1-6	ASSLRISPLH
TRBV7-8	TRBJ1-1	ASSSGQGNTEAF
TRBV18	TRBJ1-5	ASSPKQGGQPQH
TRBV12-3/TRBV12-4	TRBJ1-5	ASSGAGEPQH
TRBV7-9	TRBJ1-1	ASSPRRAPDTEAF
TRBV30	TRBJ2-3	AWSRQGTRGGTQY
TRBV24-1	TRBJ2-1	ATSEGGPWDEQF
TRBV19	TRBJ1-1	ASSIAPVRANTEAF
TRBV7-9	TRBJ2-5	ASSTGTSGGQETQY
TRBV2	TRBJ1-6	ASTLQENSPLH
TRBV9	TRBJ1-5	ASSVAAGGQPQH
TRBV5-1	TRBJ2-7	ASSLGQGASEQY
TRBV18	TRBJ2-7	ASSQGTGGGYEQY
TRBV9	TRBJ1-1	ASSAGARMNTEAF
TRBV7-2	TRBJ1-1	ASSLGLEGNTEAF
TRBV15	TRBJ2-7	ATSRGKGYEQY
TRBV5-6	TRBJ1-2	ASSSPPDFYGYT
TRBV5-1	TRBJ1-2	ASSLSRGADYGYT
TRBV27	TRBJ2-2	ASKTDSYVGELF
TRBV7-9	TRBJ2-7	ASSLVRPFDYEQY
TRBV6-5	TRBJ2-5	ASSPWGSGETQY
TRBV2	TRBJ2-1	ASSGTSGRGFDNEQF